The TCR beta chain under discussion was sequenced for a study of technical replicates of blood from several donors. V was trimmed by 6 bases and J by 4 bases, leaving 9 bases between them. Germline CDR1 is MDHEN and CDR2 is SYDVKM. The CDR3 consists of 12 residues. Assay: immunoSEQ multiplex PCR; the TCRdb copy retains only in-frame clones and omits some. The sample lists tens of thousands of clones, 94% occurring once. Sequences were obtained from T cells isolated from PBMCs. This chain connects TRBV28 to TRBJ1-2; the D gene is possibly TRBD1 (6 bases). The sequence was obtained from a human donor in good health. The CDR3 here is CASRDRLYGYTF. For the CDR3, the DNA is TGTGCCAGCAGGGACAGACTCTATGGCTACACCTTC.